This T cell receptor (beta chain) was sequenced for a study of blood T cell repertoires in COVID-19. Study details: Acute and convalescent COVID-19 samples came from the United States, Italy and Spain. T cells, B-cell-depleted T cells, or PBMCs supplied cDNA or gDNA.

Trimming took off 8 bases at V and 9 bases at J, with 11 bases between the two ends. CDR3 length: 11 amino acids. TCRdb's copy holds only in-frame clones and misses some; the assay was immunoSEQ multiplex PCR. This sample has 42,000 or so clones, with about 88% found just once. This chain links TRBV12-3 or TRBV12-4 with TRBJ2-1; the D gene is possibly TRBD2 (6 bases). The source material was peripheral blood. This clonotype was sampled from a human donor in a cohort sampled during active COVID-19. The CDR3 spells CASRMGGEQFF. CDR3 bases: TGTGCCAGCCGAATGGGGGGTGAGCAGTTCTTC.